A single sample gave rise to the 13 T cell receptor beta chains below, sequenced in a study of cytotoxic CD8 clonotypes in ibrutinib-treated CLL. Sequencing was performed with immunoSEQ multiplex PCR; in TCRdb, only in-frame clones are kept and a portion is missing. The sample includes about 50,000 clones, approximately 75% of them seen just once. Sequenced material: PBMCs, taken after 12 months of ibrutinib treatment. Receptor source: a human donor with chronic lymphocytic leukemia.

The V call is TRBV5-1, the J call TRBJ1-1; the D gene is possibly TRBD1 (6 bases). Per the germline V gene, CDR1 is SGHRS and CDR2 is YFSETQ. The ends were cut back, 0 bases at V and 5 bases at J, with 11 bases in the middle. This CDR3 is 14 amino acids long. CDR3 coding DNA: TGCGCCAGCAGCTTGGGGGGGCAACGGACTGAAGCTTTCTTT. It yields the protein CASSLGGQRTEAFF.

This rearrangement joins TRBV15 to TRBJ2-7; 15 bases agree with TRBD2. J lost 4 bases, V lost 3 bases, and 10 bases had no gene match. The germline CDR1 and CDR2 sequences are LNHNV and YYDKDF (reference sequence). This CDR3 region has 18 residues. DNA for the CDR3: TGTGCCACCAGCAGCCTCGGACTAGCGGGAGGGCCTAGGTACGAGCAGTACTTC. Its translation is CATSSLGLAGGPRYEQYF.

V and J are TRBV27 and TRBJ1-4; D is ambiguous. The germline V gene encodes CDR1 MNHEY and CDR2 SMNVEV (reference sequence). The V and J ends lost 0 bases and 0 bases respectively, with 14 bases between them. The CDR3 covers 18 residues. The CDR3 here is CASSLSAAGATTNEKLFF. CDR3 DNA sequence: TGTGCCAGCAGTTTATCGGCGGCAGGAGCTACAACTAATGAAAAACTGTTTTTT.

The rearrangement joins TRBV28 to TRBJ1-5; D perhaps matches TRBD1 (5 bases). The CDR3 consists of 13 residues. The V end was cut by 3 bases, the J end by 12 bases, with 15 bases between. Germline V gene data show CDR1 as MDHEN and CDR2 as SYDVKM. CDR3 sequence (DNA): TGTGCCAGCAGTTTGGAAACATTGGGACTCCAGCATTTT. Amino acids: CASSLETLGLQHF.

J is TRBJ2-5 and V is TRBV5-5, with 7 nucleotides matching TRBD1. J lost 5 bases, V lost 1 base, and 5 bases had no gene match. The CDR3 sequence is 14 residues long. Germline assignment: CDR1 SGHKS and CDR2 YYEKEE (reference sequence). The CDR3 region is CASSLTGVGETQYF. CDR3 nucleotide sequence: TGTGCCAGCAGCTTGACAGGGGTCGGGGAGACCCAGTACTTC.

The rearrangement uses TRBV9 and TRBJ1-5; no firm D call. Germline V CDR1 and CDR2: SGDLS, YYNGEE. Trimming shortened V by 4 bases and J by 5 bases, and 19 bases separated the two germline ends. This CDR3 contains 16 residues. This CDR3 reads CASSPGGGPGDQPQHF. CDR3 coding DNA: TGTGCCAGCAGCCCTGGCGGAGGTCCCGGCGATCAGCCCCAGCATTTT.

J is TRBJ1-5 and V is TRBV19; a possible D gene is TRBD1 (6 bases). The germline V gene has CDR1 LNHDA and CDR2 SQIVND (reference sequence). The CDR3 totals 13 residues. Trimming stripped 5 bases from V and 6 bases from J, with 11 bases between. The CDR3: CASSHRVGQPQHF. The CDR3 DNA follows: TGTGCCAGTAGTCACAGGGTTGGTCAGCCCCAGCATTTT.

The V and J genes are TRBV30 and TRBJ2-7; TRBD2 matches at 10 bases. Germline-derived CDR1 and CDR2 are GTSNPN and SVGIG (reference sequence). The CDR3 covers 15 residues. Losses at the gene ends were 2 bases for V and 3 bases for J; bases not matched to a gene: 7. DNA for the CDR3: TGTGCCTGGAGTCTTGTGGCTAGCGGGAGCTACGAGCAGTACTTC. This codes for CAWSLVASGSYEQYF.

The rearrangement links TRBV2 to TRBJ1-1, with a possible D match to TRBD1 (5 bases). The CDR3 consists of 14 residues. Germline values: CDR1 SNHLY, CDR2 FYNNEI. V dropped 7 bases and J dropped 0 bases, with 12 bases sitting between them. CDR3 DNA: TGTGCCAGCACCTCCGTGGGACTGAACACTGAAGCTTTCTTT. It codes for CASTSVGLNTEAFF. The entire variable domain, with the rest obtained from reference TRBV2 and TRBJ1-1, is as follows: EPEVTQTPSHQVTQMGQEVILRCVPISNHLYFYWYRQILGQKVEFLVSFYNNEISEKSEIFDDQFSVERPDGSNFTLKIRSTKLEDSAMYFCASTSVGLNTEAFFGQGTRLTVV.

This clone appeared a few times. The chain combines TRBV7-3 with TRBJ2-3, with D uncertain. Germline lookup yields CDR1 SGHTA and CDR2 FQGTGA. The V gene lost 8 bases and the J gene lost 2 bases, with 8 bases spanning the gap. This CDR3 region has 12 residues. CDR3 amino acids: CASGMDTDTQYF. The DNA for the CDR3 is TGTGCCAGCGGCATGGACACAGATACGCAGTATTTT. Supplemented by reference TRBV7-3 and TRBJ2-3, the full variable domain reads GAGVSQTPSNKVTEKGKYVELRCDPISGHTALYWYRQSLGQGPEFLIYFQGTGAADDSGLPNDRFFAVRPEGSVSTLKIQRTERGDSAVYLCASGMDTDTQYFGPGTRLTVL.

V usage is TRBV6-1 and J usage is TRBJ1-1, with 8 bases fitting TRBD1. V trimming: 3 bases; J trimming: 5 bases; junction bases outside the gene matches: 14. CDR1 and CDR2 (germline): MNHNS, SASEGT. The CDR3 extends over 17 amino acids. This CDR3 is CASSDRLRGRSRTEAFF. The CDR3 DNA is TGTGCCAGCAGTGACCGCCTCAGGGGGCGCAGTAGGACTGAAGCTTTCTTT.

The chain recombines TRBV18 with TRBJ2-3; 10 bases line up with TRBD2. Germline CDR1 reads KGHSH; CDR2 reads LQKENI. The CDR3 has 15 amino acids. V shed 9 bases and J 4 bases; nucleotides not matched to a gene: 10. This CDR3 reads CASRPLAGGADTQYF. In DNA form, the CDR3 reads TGTGCCAGTCGACCCTTAGCGGGAGGTGCAGATACGCAGTATTTT. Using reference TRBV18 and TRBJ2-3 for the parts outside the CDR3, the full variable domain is NAGVMQNPRHLVRRRGQEARLRCSPMKGHSHVYWYRQLPEEGLKFMVYLQKENIIDESGMPKERFSAEFPKEGPSILRIQQVVRGDSAAYFCASRPLAGGADTQYFGPGTRLTVL.

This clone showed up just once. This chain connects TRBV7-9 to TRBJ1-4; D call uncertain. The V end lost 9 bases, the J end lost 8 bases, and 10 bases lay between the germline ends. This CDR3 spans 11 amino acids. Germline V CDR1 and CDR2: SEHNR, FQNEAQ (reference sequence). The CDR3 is CARSRGEKLFF. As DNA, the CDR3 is TGTGCCAGATCCAGAGGAGAAAAACTGTTTTTT.